The source of this T cell receptor beta chain is a study of T cell changes during pregnancy in multiple sclerosis. TCRdb's table, derived via immunoSEQ multiplex PCR, lists solely in-frame clones and lacks some. The table has about 130,000 clones, about 96% seen once; the top ten hold roughly 0.44%. The material sequenced was peripheral blood, taken after pregnancy. The origin of this receptor is a female donor with multiple sclerosis, enrolled in a pregnancy study.

In DNA, the CDR3 is TGTGCCAGCAGCAGGGGGCAGGGCAATCAGCCCCAGCATTTT. Encoded protein: CASSRGQGNQPQHF. This sequence joins TRBV2 and TRBJ1-5, with 8 bases that match TRBD1. This CDR3 has 14 residues. Germline V CDR1 and CDR2: SNHLY, FYNNEI. Germline trimming cut 6 bases from V and 2 bases from J; bases unmatched to any gene: 3.